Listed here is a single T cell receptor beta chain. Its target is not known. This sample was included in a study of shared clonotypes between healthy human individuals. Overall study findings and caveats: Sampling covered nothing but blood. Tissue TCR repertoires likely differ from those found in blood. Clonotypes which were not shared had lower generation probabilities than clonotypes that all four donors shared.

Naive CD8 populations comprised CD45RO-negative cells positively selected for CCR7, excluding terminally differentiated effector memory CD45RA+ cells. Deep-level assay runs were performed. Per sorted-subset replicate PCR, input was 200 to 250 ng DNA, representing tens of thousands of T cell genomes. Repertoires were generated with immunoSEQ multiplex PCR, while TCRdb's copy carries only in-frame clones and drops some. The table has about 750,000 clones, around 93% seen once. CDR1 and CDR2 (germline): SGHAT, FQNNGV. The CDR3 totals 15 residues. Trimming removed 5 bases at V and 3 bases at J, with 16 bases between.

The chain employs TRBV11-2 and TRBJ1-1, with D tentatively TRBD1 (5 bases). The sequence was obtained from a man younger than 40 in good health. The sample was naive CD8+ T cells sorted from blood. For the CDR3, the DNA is TGTGCCAGCAGCCAAGCCGGGGGATGGGACACTGAAGCTTTCTTT. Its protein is CASSQAGGWDTEAFF.